The rows below give T cell receptor beta chains drawn from one sample of a study of blood T cell repertoires in COVID-19. Profiled with immunoSEQ multiplex PCR; TCRdb holds only in-frame clones, not every one. The sample holds around 300,000 clones, around 88% seen once. Specimen: peripheral blood. All receptors derive from a woman aged 65 to 85 with COVID-19, enrolled during active disease. Each CDR3 is given with its conserved first and last residue. The D gene is left open where the match is weak. Some rows have no size entry. The others give once, few or many, or a class for an expanded clone.

>NA|TRBV9|TRBJ2-3|NA
TGTGCCAGCAGCGTAGGAGGACTGTACACAGATACGCAGTATTTT
CASSVGGLYTDTQYF
>TRBD2|TRBV10-3|TRBJ2-1|NA
TGTGCCATCAGTGACCCCCTAGCGGGGTACAATGAGCAGTTCTTC
CAISDPLAGYNEQFF
>NA|TRBV28|TRBJ1-6|NA
TGTGCCAGCAGTGCTTTGGAGTCACCCCTCCACTTT
CASSALESPLHF
>TRBD2|TRBV5-1|TRBJ2-1|NA
TGCGCCAGCAGCTTGGTGGCGGGGGGGCCTGGAGAGCAGTTCTTC
CASSLVAGGPGEQFF
>NA|TRBV6-1|TRBJ2-2|once
TGTGCCAGCAGTGAAGCGGAGGGGTCTTCCGGGGAGCTGTTTTTT
CASSEAEGSSGELFF
>NA|TRBV5-1|TRBJ1-2|NA
TGCGCCAGCAGCGGGGAGGGCTACACCTTC
CASSGEGYTF
>NA|TRBV27|TRBJ1-3|NA
TGTGCCAGCAGCCGGATCGCAGGGGAAAACACCATATATTTT
CASSRIAGENTIYF
>NA|TRBV7-2|TRBJ2-1|NA
TGTGCCAGCAGCTTATTAGGGGTATCATACAATGAGCAGTTCTTC
CASSLLGVSYNEQFF
>NA|TRBV4-2|TRBJ2-3|NA
TGTGCCAGCAGCCAAGTAGCACTAACATCGGCCGATACGCAGTATTTT
CASSQVALTSADTQYF
>TRBD2|TRBV11-2|TRBJ2-1|NA
TGTGCCAGCAGCTTAAAGTCGGTGGGGACTAGCGGGGTGTATGAGCAGTTCTTC
CASSLKSVGTSGVYEQFF
>NA|TRBV18|TRBJ1-2|NA
TGTGCCAGCTCACATCGACAGGAGTTGCTTGGCTACACCTTC
CASSHRQELLGYTF
>TRBD1|TRBV12-3/TRBV12-4|TRBJ1-1|once
TGTGCCAGCAGTTTAGGGACAGGCGCTGAAGCTTTCTTT
CASSLGTGAEAFF
>NA|TRBV5-1|TRBJ2-5|NA
TGCGCCAGCAGCTTACAGGGCGGGGAGACCCAGTACTTC
CASSLQGGETQYF
>NA|TRBV18|TRBJ1-2|NA
TGTGCCAGCTCACCTCGCACAGGAGATAACTATGGCTACACCTTC
CASSPRTGDNYGYTF
>TRBD1|TRBV19|TRBJ1-4|NA
TGTGCCACCGAAGGGACAGGGGCCCCCGCAGCTAATGAAAAACTGTTTTTT
CATEGTGAPAANEKLFF
>NA|TRBV2|TRBJ2-7|NA
TGTGCCAGCAGCGACGACAGCTCCTACGAGCAGTACTTC
CASSDDSSYEQYF
>TRBD1|TRBV30|TRBJ2-3|NA
TGTGCCTGGAGTGTAGGCCAGGGGGCTGCAGATACGCAGTATTTT
CAWSVGQGAADTQYF
>TRBD1|TRBV3-1/TRBV3-2|TRBJ1-5|NA
TGTGCCAGCAGCCGGACAGGGGGTAATCAGCCCCAGCATTTT
CASSRTGGNQPQHF
>NA|TRBV4-3|TRBJ2-3|NA
TGCGCCAGCAGCCAAGATGACACCGCAGATACGCAGTATTTT
CASSQDDTADTQYF
>TRBD2|TRBV2|TRBJ2-4|NA
TGTGCCAGCAGTGAATCGCGGGGGAGGTCCAAAAACATTCAGTACTTC
CASSESRGRSKNIQYF
>NA|TRBV30|TRBJ1-2|NA
TGTGCCTGGAACGAGGTGTTATCCTATGGCTACACCTTC
CAWNEVLSYGYTF
>TRBD1|TRBV11-3|TRBJ2-7|NA
TGTGCCAGCAGCGCCGGGGACAGGGGGGGGTACGAGCAGTACTTC
CASSAGDRGGYEQYF
>NA|TRBV30|TRBJ2-7|NA
TGTGCCTGGACAGATACCTACGAGCAGTACTTC
CAWTDTYEQYF
>TRBD1|TRBV30|TRBJ1-1|NA
TGTGCCTGGGGAGGGACAGGGGAGGTCTATGAAGCTTTCTTT
CAWGGTGEVYEAFF
>NA|TRBV9|TRBJ1-2|NA
TGTGCCAGCAGCGTAGAAATAGTCCAGGGAAGTGGCTACACCTTC
CASSVEIVQGSGYTF
>NA|TRBV9|TRBJ2-7|NA
TGTGCCAGCAGCCCGACTTCCAGGGACGAGCAGTACTTC
CASSPTSRDEQYF
>TRBD1|TRBV13|TRBJ1-2|NA
TGTGCCAGCAGCTTAACGCAGGGGGTTTGGAATGGCTACACCTTC
CASSLTQGVWNGYTF
>NA|TRBV13|TRBJ1-2|few
TGTGCCAGCAGCCCAGGCTCAGCTAACTATGGCTACACCTTC
CASSPGSANYGYTF
>NA|TRBV24-1|TRBJ1-2|few
TGTGCCACCAGTATAGGTCCGGGTTCTGGCTACACCTTC
CATSIGPGSGYTF
>NA|TRBV5-1|TRBJ1-1|NA
TGCGCCAGCAGCTGGTGGGGAGAGGAGGGTGAAGCTTTCTTT
CASSWWGEEGEAFF
>TRBD2|TRBV6-6|TRBJ2-5|NA
TGTGCCAGCAGTCCTGGGACTAGCGGGGGGCCGAAGGGAGAGACCCAGTACTTC
CASSPGTSGGPKGETQYF
>NA|TRBV5-1|TRBJ1-1|NA
TGCGCCAGCAGCTTGGACGAGGGAAGGAACACTGAAGCTTTCTTT
CASSLDEGRNTEAFF
>NA|TRBV7-2|TRBJ2-7|NA
TGTGCCAGCAGCTTAGGCGTCGGGGAGCAGTACTTC
CASSLGVGEQYF
>NA|TRBV18|TRBJ1-2|NA
TGTGCCAGCTCACCTCGAAAGGGAGATGGCTACACCTTC
CASSPRKGDGYTF
>TRBD1|TRBV7-9|TRBJ1-1|once
TGTGCCAGCAGCCGGGACAGGGGGACTGAAGCTTTCTTT
CASSRDRGTEAFF
>NA|TRBV28|TRBJ1-2|NA
TGTGCCAGCAGTTTATCCCGCAGGGCGGCCTATGGCTACACCTTC
CASSLSRRAAYGYTF
>NA|TRBV28|TRBJ1-3|NA
TGTGCCAGCAGTTTAATGAGGGTTGGAAACACCATATATTTT
CASSLMRVGNTIYF
>NA|TRBV7-3|TRBJ1-1|once
TGTGCCAGCAGCGCGCAGGGCGGAGAAGCTTTCTTT
CASSAQGGEAFF
>TRBD1|TRBV2|TRBJ1-2|NA
TGTGCCAGCAGTGAAGCGGGGGGACAGGGTAGGGACTATGGCTACACCTTC
CASSEAGGQGRDYGYTF
>TRBD2|TRBV3-1/TRBV3-2|TRBJ2-7|NA
TGTGCCAGCAGCCTGGGACTAGCGGGGGGGCGCGGCGAGCAGTACTTC
CASSLGLAGGRGEQYF
>TRBD1|TRBV19|TRBJ1-5|NA
TGTGCCAGCGGACAGGCGAATATAGGTGGCAATCAGCCCCAGCATTTT
CASGQANIGGNQPQHF